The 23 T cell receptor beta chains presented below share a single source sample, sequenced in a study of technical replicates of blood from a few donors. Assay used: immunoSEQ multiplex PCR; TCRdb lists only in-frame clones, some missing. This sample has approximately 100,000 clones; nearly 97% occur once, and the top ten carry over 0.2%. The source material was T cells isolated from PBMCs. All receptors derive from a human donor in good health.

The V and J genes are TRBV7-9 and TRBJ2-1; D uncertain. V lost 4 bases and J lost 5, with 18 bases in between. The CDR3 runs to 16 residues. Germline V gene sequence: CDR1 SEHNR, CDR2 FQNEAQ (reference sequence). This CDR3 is CASSSHPGSMDNEQFF. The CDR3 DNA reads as TGTGCCAGCAGCTCCCACCCCGGGTCTATGGACAATGAGCAGTTCTTC. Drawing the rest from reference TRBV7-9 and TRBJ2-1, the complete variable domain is DTGVSQNPRHKITKRGQNVTFRCDPISEHNRLYWYRQTLGQGPEFLTYFQNEAQLEKSRLLSDRFSAERPKGSFSTLEIQRTEQGDSAMYLCASSSHPGSMDNEQFFGPGTRLTVL.

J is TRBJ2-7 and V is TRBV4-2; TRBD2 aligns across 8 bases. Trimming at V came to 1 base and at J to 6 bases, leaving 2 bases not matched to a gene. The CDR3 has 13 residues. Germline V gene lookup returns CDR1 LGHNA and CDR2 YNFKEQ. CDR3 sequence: CASSQGLAREQYF. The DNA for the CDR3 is TGTGCCAGCAGCCAAGGACTAGCGCGCGAGCAGTACTTC.

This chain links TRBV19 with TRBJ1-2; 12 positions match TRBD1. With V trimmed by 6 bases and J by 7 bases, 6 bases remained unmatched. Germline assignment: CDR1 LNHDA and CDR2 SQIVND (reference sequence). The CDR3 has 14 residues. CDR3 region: CASSLGQGAFGYTF. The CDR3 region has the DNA TGTGCCAGTAGCCTGGGACAGGGGGCGTTTGGCTACACCTTC.

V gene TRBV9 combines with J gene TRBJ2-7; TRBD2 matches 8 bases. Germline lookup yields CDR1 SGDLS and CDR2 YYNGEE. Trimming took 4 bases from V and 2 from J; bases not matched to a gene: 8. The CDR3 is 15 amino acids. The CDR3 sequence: CASSLEPGLAYEQYF. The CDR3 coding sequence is TGTGCCAGCAGCCTCGAACCGGGACTAGCCTACGAGCAGTACTTC. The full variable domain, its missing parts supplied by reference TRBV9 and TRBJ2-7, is DSGVTQTPKHLITATGQRVTLRCSPRSGDLSVYWYQQSLDQGLQFLIQYYNGEERAKGNILERFSAQQFPDLHSELNLSSLELGDSALYFCASSLEPGLAYEQYFGPGTRLTVT.

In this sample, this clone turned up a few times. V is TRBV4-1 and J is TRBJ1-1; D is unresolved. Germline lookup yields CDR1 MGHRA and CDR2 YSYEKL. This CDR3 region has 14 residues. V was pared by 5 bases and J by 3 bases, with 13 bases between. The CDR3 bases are TGCGCCAGCAGCGGCCGAACGAGGGACACTGAAGCTTTCTTT. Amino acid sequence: CASSGRTRDTEAFF.

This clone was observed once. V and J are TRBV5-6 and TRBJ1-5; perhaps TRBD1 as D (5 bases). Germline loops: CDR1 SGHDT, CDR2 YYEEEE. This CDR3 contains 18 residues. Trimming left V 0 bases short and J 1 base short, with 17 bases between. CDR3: CASSLGSAGLGSNQPQHF. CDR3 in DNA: TGTGCCAGCAGCTTGGGTTCGGCAGGGTTGGGGAGCAATCAGCCCCAGCATTTT.

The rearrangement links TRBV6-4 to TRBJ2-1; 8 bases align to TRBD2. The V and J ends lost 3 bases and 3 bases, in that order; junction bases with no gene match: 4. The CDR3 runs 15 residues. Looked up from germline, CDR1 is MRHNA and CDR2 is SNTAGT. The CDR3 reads CASSEGTSDYNEQFF. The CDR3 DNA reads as TGTGCCAGCAGTGAAGGGACTAGTGACTACAATGAGCAGTTCTTC.

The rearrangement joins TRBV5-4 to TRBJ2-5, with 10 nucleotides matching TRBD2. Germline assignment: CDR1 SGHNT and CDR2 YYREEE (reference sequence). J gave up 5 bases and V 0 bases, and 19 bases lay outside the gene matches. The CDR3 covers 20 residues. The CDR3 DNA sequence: TGTGCCAGCAGCTTGGTGGTGACAGGGGTTCCTAGCGGGAGTCGGGAGACCCAGTACTTC. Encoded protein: CASSLVVTGVPSGSRETQYF.

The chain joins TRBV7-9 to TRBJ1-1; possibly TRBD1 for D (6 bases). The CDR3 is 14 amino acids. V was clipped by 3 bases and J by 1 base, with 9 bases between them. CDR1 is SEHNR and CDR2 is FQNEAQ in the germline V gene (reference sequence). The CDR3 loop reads CASSFYRENTEAFF. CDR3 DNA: TGTGCCAGCAGCTTCTACAGGGAGAACACTGAAGCTTTCTTT.

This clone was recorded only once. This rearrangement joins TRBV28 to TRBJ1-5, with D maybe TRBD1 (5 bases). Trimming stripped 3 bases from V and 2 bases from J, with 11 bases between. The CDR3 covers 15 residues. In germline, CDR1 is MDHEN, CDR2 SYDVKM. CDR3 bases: TGTGCCAGCAGTTTGGCCAGGGAGGGCAATCAGCCCCAGCATTTT. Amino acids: CASSLAREGNQPQHF. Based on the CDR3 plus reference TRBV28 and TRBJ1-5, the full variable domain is DVKVTQSSRYLVKRTGEKVFLECVQDMDHENMFWYRQDPGLGLRLIYFSYDVKMKEKGDIPEGYSVSREKKERFSLILESASTNQTSMYLCASSLAREGNQPQHFGDGTRLSIL.

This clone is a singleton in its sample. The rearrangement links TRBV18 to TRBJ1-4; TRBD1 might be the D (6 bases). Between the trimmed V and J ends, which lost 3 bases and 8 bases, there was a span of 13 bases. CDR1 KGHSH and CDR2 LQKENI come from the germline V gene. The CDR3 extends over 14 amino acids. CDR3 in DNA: TGTGCCAGCTCACCGTGGCAAACAGGGGAAAAACTGTTTTTT. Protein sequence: CASSPWQTGEKLFF.

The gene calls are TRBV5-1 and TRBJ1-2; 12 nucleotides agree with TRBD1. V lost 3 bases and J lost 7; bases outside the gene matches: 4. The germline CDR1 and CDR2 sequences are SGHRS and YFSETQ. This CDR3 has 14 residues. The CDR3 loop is CASSSGQGALGYTF. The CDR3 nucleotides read TGCGCCAGCAGCTCGGGACAGGGGGCACTTGGCTACACCTTC. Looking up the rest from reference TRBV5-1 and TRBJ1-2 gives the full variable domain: KAGVTQTPRYLIKTRGQQVTLSCSPISGHRSVSWYQQTPGQGLQFLFEYFSETQRNKGNFPGRFSGRQFSNSRSEMNVSTLELGDSALYLCASSSGQGALGYTFGSGTRLTVV.

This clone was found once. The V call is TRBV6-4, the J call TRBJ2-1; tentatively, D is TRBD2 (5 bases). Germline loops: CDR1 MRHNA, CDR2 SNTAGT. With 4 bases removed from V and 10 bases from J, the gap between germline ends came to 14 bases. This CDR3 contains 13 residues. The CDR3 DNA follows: TGTGCCAGCAGTGTAGAGGTCTCGGGGGAGCAGTTCTTC. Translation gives CASSVEVSGEQFF.

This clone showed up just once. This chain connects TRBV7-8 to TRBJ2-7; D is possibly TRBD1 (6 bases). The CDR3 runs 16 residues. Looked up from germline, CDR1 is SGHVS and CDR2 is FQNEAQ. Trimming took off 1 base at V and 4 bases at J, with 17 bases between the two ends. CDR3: CASSLVGGQTLYEQYF. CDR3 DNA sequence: TGTGCCAGCAGCTTAGTCGGTGGACAGACGTTATACGAGCAGTACTTC.

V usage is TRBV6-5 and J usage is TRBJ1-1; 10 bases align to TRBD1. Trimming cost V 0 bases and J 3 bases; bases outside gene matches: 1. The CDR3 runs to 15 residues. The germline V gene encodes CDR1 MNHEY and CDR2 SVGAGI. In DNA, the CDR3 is TGTGCCAGCAGTTACTCCGGACAGGGGGACACTGAAGCTTTCTTT. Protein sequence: CASSYSGQGDTEAFF.

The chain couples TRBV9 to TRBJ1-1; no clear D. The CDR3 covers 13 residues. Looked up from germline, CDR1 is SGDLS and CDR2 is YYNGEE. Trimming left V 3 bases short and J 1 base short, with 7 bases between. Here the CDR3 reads CASSASENTEAFF. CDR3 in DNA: TGTGCCAGCAGCGCGTCAGAGAACACTGAAGCTTTCTTT. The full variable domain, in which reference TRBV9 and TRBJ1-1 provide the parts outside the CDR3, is DSGVTQTPKHLITATGQRVTLRCSPRSGDLSVYWYQQSLDQGLQFLIQYYNGEERAKGNILERFSAQQFPDLHSELNLSSLELGDSALYFCASSASENTEAFFGQGTRLTVV.

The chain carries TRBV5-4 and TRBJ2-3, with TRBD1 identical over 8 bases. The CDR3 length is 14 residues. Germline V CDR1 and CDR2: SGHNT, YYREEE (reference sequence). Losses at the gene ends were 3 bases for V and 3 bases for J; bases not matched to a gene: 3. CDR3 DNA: TGTGCCAGCAGCTCTAGACAGGGGACAGATACGCAGTATTTT. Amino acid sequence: CASSSRQGTDTQYF.

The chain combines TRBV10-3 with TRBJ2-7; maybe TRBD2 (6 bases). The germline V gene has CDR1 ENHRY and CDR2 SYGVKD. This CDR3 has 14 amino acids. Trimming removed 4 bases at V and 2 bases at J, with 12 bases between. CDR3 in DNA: TGTGCCATCAGTGGAGGAGGGCAGGCCTACGAGCAGTACTTC. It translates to CAISGGGQAYEQYF.

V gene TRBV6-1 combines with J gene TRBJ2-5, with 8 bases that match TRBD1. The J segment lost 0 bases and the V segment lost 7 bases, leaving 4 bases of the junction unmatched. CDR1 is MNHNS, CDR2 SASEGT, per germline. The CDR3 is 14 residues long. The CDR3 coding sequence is TGTGCCAGCAATGGACAGGGCTACCAAGAGACCCAGTACTTC. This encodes CASNGQGYQETQYF.

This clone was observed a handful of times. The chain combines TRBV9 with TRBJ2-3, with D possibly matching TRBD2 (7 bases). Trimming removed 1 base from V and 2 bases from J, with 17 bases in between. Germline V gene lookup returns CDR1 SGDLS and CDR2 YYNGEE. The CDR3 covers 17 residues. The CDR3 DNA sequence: TGTGCCAGCAGCGTAAGGTCCGGCGGGGGCGACACAGATACGCAGTATTTT. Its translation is CASSVRSGGGDTDTQYF.

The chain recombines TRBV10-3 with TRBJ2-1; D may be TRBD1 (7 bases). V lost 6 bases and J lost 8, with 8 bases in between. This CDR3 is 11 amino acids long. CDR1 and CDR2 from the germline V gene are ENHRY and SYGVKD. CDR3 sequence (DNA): TGTGCCATCAGCAGGGGGGATGAGCAGTTCTTC. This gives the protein CAISRGDEQFF.

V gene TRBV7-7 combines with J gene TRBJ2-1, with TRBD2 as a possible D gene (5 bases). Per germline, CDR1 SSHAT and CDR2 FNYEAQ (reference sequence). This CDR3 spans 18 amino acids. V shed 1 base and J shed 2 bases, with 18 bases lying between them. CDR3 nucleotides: TGTGCCAGCAGCTTAGGGCTCGCCACCGGGATGACCTACAATGAGCAGTTCTTC. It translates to CASSLGLATGMTYNEQFF.

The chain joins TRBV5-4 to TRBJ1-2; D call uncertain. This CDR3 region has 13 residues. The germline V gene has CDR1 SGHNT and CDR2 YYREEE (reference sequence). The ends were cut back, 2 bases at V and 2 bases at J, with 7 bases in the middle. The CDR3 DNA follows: TGTGCCAGCAGCTTTGAGAGAAACTATGGCTACACCTTC. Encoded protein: CASSFERNYGYTF.